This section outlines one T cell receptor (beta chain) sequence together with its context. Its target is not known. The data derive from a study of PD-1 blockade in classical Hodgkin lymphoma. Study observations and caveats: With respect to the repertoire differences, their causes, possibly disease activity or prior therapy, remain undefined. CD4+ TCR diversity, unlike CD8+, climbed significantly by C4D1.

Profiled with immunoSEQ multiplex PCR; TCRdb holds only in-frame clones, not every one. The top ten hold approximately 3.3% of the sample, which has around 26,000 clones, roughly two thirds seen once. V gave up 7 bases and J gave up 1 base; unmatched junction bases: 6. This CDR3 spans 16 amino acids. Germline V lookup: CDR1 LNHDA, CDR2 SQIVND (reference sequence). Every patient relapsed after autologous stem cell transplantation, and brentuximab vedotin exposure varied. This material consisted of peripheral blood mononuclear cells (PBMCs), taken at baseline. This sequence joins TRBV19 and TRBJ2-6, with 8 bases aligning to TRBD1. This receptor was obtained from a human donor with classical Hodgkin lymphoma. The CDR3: CASMDRAFSGANVLTF. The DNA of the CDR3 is TGTGCCAGTATGGACAGGGCTTTTTCTGGGGCCAACGTCCTGACTTTC.